The 3 T cell receptor beta chains reported below all come from one sample, sequenced in a study of blood T cell repertoires in COVID-19. Using immunoSEQ multiplex PCR, the repertoire was profiled, and TCRdb retains in-frame clones only, with some absent. The table shows roughly 170,000 clones, with approximately 80% occurring only once. The specimen was PBMCs or T cells enriched from blood (not recorded which). Receptors were obtained from a man aged 50-59 years who had recovered from COVID-19.

This clone was seen more than once but under ten times. The genes are TRBV4-1 and TRBJ2-1, with 8 nucleotides matching TRBD2. This CDR3 region has 11 residues. The germline gives CDR1 MGHRA, CDR2 YSYEKL. V lost 11 bases and J lost 9; bases outside the gene matches: 6. CDR3 in DNA: TGCGCCTCGGGGGGGAGCGGTGAGCAGTTCTTC. Translation gives CASGGSGEQFF.

On this clone itself: Other nucleotide sequences in the sample specify the same CDR3. The gene calls are TRBV6-5 and TRBJ1-2; TRBD1 matches 8 bases. With V trimmed by 6 bases and J by 8 bases, 8 bases remained unmatched. Germline V lookup: CDR1 MNHEY, CDR2 SVGAGI. The CDR3 has 13 amino acids. The DNA of the CDR3 is TGTGCCAGCAGCTCTACAGGGGGAGCGGGCTACACCTTC. Its protein product is CASSSTGGAGYTF.

The rearrangement uses TRBV5-1 and TRBJ1-2; D is perhaps TRBD1 (6 bases). Germline V CDR1 and CDR2: SGHRS, YFSETQ. The CDR3 has 13 amino acids. V lost 4 bases, J lost 8 bases, and 15 bases lay in between. In nucleotides, the CDR3 is TGCGCCAGCAGCCCTCCGGGGGGCTGGGGCTACACCTTC. It specifies CASSPPGGWGYTF. The variable domain in full, with the rest retrieved from reference TRBV5-1 and TRBJ1-2, is KAGVTQTPRYLIKTRGQQVTLSCSPISGHRSVSWYQQTPGQGLQFLFEYFSETQRNKGNFPGRFSGRQFSNSRSEMNVSTLELGDSALYLCASSPPGGWGYTFGSGTRLTVV.